The clone carrying this TCR beta chain has just a few counts. Antigen unknown. This sample was taken from a study of T-cell memory formation after mild COVID-19. About the research overall: Most TCR clusters belonged to a single donor. Study observations and caveats: CD8+ contracting clones occupied EMRA, while CD4+ ones occupied mainly CM and EM. Clones shrinking between day 15 and 85 showed a balanced CD4/CD8 split, and those that grew later tilted toward CD4+.

TCRdb reprocessed the 5' RACE reads via MiXCR and lists one record per CDR3 protein. The sample shows a few hundred thousand distinct CDR3 sequences, around a fifth of them seen only once. The CDR3 is 14 residues long. Trimming cost V 5 bases and J 2 bases, with 13 bases left between them. CDR1 is MNHEY, CDR2 SMNVEV, per germline (reference sequence). V gene TRBV27 combines with J gene TRBJ2-7; weak D call: TRBD1 (6 bases). The sequence derives from an adult woman who had mild COVID-19 (a few samples of this study predate the infection). Cell type and time point are not known. The specimen sequenced was PBMCs or a T cell subset sorted from them (not recorded which). CDR3: CASSVQGEAYEQYF. In DNA form, the CDR3 reads TGTGCCAGCAGTGTACAGGGAGAGGCCTACGAGCAGTACTTC.